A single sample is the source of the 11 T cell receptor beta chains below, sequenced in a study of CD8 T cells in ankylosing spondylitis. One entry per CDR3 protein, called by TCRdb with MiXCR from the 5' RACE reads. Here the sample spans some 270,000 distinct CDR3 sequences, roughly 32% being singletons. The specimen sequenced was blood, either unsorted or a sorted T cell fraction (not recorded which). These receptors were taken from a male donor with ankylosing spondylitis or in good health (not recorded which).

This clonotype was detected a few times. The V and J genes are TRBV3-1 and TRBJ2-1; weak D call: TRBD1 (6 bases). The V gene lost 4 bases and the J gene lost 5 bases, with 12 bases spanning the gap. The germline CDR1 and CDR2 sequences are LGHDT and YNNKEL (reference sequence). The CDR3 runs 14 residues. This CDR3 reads CASSPGTPNNEQFF. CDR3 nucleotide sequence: TGTGCCAGCAGCCCGGGGACACCCAACAATGAGCAGTTCTTC.

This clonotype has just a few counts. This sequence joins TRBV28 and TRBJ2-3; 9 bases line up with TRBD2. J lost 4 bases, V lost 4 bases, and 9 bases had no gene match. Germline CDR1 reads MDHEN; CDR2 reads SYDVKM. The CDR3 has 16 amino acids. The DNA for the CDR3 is TGTGCCAGCAGTTCAGGAGCGGGGGGAGTAGCAGATACGCAGTATTTT. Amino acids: CASSSGAGGVADTQYF.

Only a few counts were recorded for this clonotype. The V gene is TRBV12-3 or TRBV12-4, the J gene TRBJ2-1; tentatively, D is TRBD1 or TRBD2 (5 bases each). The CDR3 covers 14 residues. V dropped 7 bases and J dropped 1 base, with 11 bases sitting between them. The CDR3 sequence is CASTQRGSYNEQFF. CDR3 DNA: TGTGCCAGCACTCAGAGGGGATCCTACAATGAGCAGTTCTTC.

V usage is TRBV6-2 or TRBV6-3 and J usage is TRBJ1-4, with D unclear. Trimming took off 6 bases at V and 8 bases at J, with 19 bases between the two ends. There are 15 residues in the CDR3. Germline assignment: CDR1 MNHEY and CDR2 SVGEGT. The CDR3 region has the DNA TGTGCCAGCAGCCTTCATGACACATCGCGGGAAAAACTGTTTTTT. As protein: CASSLHDTSREKLFF.

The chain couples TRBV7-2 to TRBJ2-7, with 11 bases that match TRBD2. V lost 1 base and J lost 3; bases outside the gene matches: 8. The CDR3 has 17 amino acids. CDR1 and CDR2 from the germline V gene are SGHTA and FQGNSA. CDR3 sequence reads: CASSLGGTSGGGYEQYF. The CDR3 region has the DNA TGTGCCAGCAGCTTAGGGGGGACTAGCGGTGGAGGCTACGAGCAGTACTTC.

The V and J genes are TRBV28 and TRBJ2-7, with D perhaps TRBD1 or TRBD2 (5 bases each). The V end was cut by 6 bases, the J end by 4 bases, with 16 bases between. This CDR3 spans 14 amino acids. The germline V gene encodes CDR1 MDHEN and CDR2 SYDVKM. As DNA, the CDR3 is TGTGCCAGCAGGAAAACCGGGACCGATTACGAGCAGTACTTC. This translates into CASRKTGTDYEQYF.

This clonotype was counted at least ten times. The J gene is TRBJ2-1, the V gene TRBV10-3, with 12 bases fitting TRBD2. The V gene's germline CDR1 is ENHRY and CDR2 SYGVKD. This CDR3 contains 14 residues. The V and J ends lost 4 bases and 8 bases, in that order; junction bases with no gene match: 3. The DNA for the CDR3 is TGTGCCATCAGTGGGACTAGCGGGGTCGATGAGCAGTTCTTC. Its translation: CAISGTSGVDEQFF.

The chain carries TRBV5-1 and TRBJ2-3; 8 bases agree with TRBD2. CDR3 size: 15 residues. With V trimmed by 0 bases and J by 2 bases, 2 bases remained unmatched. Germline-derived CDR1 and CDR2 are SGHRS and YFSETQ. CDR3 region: CASSLAGGTTDTQYF. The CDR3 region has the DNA TGCGCCAGCAGCTTGGCGGGGGGGACCACAGATACGCAGTATTTT.

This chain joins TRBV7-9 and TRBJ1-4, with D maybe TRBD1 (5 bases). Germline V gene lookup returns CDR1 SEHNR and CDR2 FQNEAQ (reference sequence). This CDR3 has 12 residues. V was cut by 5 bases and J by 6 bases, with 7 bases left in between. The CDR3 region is CASSTRDEKLFF. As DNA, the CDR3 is TGTGCCAGCAGCACCAGGGATGAAAAACTGTTTTTT.

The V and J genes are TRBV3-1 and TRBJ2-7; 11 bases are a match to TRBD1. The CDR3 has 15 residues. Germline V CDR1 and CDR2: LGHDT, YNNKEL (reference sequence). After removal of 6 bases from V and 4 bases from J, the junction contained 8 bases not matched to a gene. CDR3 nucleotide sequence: TGTGCCAGCAGAGAAGGACAGGGGGCGACGTACGAGCAGTACTTC. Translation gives CASREGQGATYEQYF.

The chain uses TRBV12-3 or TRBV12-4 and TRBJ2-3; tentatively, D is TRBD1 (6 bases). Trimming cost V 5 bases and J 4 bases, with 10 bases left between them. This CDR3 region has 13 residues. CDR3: CASSPRQADTQYF. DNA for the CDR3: TGTGCCAGCAGTCCTAGACAGGCAGATACGCAGTATTTT.